This T cell receptor (beta chain) comes out of a study of blood T cell repertoires in COVID-19. V gave up 6 bases and J gave up 0 bases; unmatched junction bases: 8. Germline assignment: CDR1 SNHLY and CDR2 FYNNEI. The CDR3 spans 16 residues. In the source study's methods: The authors estimated nucleated cell counts from reference gene primer amplification. Sequenced by immunoSEQ multiplex PCR; TCRdb stores in-frame clones only, minus some. For V, J and clone size, that table is used; D and trimming come from the DNA. The sample comprises over 90,000 clones, 75% to 90% of which are singletons, and around 4.5% rests with the top ten.

The gene calls are TRBV2 and TRBJ2-1, with 7 bases lining up with TRBD1. Sequences were obtained from peripheral blood. This receptor was identified in a human donor in a cohort sampled during active COVID-19. The DNA of the CDR3 is TGTGCCAGCAGATTTAAGGGGGCCCACTCCTACAATGAGCAGTTCTTC. Translation: CASRFKGAHSYNEQFF.